This T cell receptor (beta chain) derives from a study of identifying expanded T cells in peripheral blood. The table came from immunoSEQ multiplex PCR; TCRdb's copy has only in-frame clones and leaves some out. The sample gives 130,000 or so clones, 75% to 90% of which show up once; around 3.3% is in the top ten. Germline lookup yields CDR1 MDHEN and CDR2 SYDVKM. The CDR3 loop spans 15 amino acids. With V trimmed by 6 bases and J by 1 base, 5 bases remained unmatched. Of note for this clone: Its matching antigen is unknown.

Study conclusions and caveats: Clone count variance between approximately two-week samples rose with total template count. Over about two and four weeks, about 15 and 19 clones changed, versus roughly 1.1 between replicates.

The specimen was blood. The chain carries TRBV28 and TRBJ2-7; 11 bases agree with TRBD2. The clonotype comes from a person aged 18 to 70 in good health. DNA of the CDR3: TGTGCCAGCAGCACCACTAGCGGGGGATCCTACGAGCAGTACTTC. It is translated as CASSTTSGGSYEQYF.